The following is a TCR beta chain sequence with its context. Its antigen is not identified. Systemic immunosuppression or a history of autoimmune disease excluded patients. The data originate from a study of OX40 agonist ivuxolimab in advanced cancers. Looking at the study overall: Dosing consisted of intravenous ivuxolimab at 0.01 to 10 mg/kg every 2 weeks. The dose-escalation cohort was approximately 81% male, with a mean age of around 60 years, ranging about 20 to 85.

The data were produced by immunoSEQ multiplex PCR, yet TCRdb's version contains in-frame clones alone and is incomplete. In the table there are about 66,000 clones, roughly 80% of which are singletons. The CDR3 sequence is 18 residues long. Germline-derived CDR1 and CDR2 are SGHDT and YYEEEE. V lost 3 bases to trimming and J lost 1 base, with 21 bases between them. Overall study results and limits: Low levels of normalized T-cell clonal expansion also appeared in some nonresponders.

The chain couples TRBV5-6 to TRBJ2-3, with D maybe TRBD1 (7 bases). The receptor was derived from an adult with an advanced solid tumor such as melanoma, head and neck, liver or kidney cancer. Sample: CD4+ or CD8+ T cells sorted from blood, taken in a trial of the OX40 agonist ivuxolimab. The CDR3 loop reads CASSSSRRGRGGTDTQYF. The CDR3 DNA reads as TGTGCCAGCAGCTCTTCTAGGAGGGGGCGTGGGGGCACAGATACGCAGTATTTT. The full variable domain, its missing parts supplied by reference TRBV5-6 and TRBJ2-3, is DAGVTQSPTHLIKTRGQQVTLRCSPKSGHDTVSWYQQALGQGPQFIFQYYEEEERQRGNFPDRFSGHQFPNYSSELNVNALLLGDSALYLCASSSSRRGRGGTDTQYFGPGTRLTVL.